Described below is a single T cell receptor beta chain sequence and its context. Profiling relied on immunoSEQ multiplex PCR, and the TCRdb table lists in-frame clones only, not all of them. The data show 150,000 or so clones, 70% to 90% seen once. This entry comes from a study of blood T cell repertoires in COVID-19. Study-level information: T cells, B-cell-depleted T cells, or PBMCs supplied cDNA or gDNA.

Per germline, CDR1 SGHTA and CDR2 FQGTGA. Trimming removed 5 bases at V and 4 bases at J, with 9 bases between. CDR3 size: 13 residues. This receptor was taken from a man aged 55 to 70 with COVID-19, enrolled during active disease. The V call is TRBV7-3, the J call TRBJ1-5, with D perhaps TRBD1 (6 bases). The sample consisted of peripheral blood. CDR3 sequence reads: CASSGDRNQPQHF. CDR3 coding DNA: TGTGCCAGCAGCGGAGACAGGAATCAGCCCCAGCATTTT. The full variable domain, in which reference TRBV7-3 and TRBJ1-5 provide the parts outside the CDR3, is GAGVSQTPSNKVTEKGKYVELRCDPISGHTALYWYRQSLGQGPEFLIYFQGTGAADDSGLPNDRFFAVRPEGSVSTLKIQRTERGDSAVYLCASSGDRNQPQHFGDGTRLSIL.